The next 6 T cell receptor beta chains were all read from a single sample in a study of graft-versus-host responses after intestinal transplantation. Sequencing was performed with immunoSEQ multiplex PCR; in TCRdb, only in-frame clones are kept and a portion is missing. This repertoire shows 40,000 to 45,000 clones, 91% found once; its top ten account for over 2%. The sequenced sample was PBMCs, obtained roughly 300 days after intestinal transplant. The receptors were gathered from a human patient who received an intestinal transplant, so some T cells may come from the graft donor.

The J gene is TRBJ2-3, the V gene TRBV6-5; D is unresolved. Trimming took off 3 bases at V and 4 bases at J, with 8 bases between the two ends. The CDR3 runs to 13 residues. The germline V gene encodes CDR1 MNHEY and CDR2 SVGAGI. This chain's CDR3 is CASSYNGADTQYF. The CDR3 nucleotides read TGTGCCAGCAGTTATAATGGCGCAGATACGCAGTATTTT.

This chain links TRBV7-2 with TRBJ1-2, with D unresolved. This CDR3 spans 15 amino acids. Trimming cost V 2 bases and J 8 bases, with 18 bases left between them. Germline assignment: CDR1 SGHTA and CDR2 FQGNSA. CDR3 sequence (DNA): TGTGCCAGCAGCTTATCGGCCATACCGGGAAGGGGCTACACCTTC. Translating it yields CASSLSAIPGRGYTF.

V and J are TRBV11-2 and TRBJ2-5, with TRBD1 matching 8 bases. The DNA matches TRBJ2-7 better at its end, which makes the J call doubtful. From germline, CDR1 is SGHAT and CDR2 FQNNGV. This CDR3 comprises 16 residues. The CDR3 DNA follows: TGTGCCAGCAGCTTAGAACCCCTGACAGGGGCCTACGAGCAGTACTTC. It encodes CASSLEPLTGAYEQYF.

The V call is TRBV6-5, the J call TRBJ2-7; D tentatively fits TRBD1 or TRBD2 (6 bases each). In germline, CDR1 is MNHEY, CDR2 SVGAGI. There are 15 residues in the CDR3. Between the trimmed V and J ends, which lost 7 bases and 1 base, there was a span of 17 bases. CDR3 amino acids: CASTFGGAGSYEQYF. The CDR3 DNA reads as TGTGCCAGCACGTTCGGGGGCGCCGGATCCTACGAGCAGTACTTC.

This clone was detected only once. J is TRBJ1-3 and V is TRBV7-3, with D uncertain. The end of the DNA is better explained by TRBJ2-2, so the J call may be wrong. This CDR3 is 13 amino acids long. Germline loops: CDR1 SGHTA, CDR2 FQGTGA. The CDR3 sequence is CASSLYGTGELFF. DNA of the CDR3: TGTGCCAGCAGCTTATACGGGACCGGGGAGCTGTTTTTT.

Written as DNA, the CDR3 is TGCGCCAGCAGCTTGGTGACAGCGAACACCGGGGAGCTGTTTTTT. Residues: CASSLVTANTGELFF. V usage is TRBV5-1 and J usage is TRBJ2-2; TRBD1 might be the D (5 bases). The length of the CDR3 is 15 residues. Germline-derived CDR1 and CDR2 are SGHRS and YFSETQ. Trimming shortened V by 0 bases and J by 0 bases, and 6 bases separated the two germline ends.